These 26 T cell receptor beta chains were sequenced from one sample in a study of CD8+ T cells in alopecia areata. Noted treatment: oral pan-JAK inhibitor, 5-10 mg twice daily. Extraction and reverse transcription of RNA yielded cDNA as the sequencing template. Libraries were prepared by immunoSEQ multiplex PCR; TCRdb keeps only in-frame clonotypes and omits some of them. The sample consists of 40,000 to 45,000 clones, 80% to 95% of them appearing once. The sequences come from CD8+ T cells sorted from blood, collected at week 24, from a patient treated with tofacitinib. Source of these receptors: a human donor with alopecia areata.

Concerning this clone: Germline is not matched at one junction end, which may reflect a read error. The identical CDR3 is also encoded by other nucleotide sequences in the sample. This sequence joins TRBV7-9 and TRBJ2-1, with unresolved D. Looked up from germline, CDR1 is SEHNR and CDR2 is FQNEAQ (reference sequence). There are 11 residues in the CDR3. This CDR3 reads CASSFSDEQFF. CDR3 nucleotides: TGCGCCAGCAGCTTTTCGGATGAGCAGTTCTTC. Combining the CDR3 with reference TRBV7-9 and TRBJ2-1 gives the whole variable domain DTGVSQNPRHKITKRGQNVTFRCDPISEHNRLYWYRQTLGQGPEFLTYFQNEAQLEKSRLLSDRFSAERPKGSFSTLEIQRTEQGDSAMYLCASSFSDEQFFGPGTRLTVL.

The chain joins TRBV7-3 to TRBJ2-1, with TRBD2 matching 8 bases. CDR1 is SGHTA and CDR2 is FQGTGA in the germline V gene. The CDR3 runs to 16 residues. V shed 5 bases and J 8 bases; nucleotides not matched to a gene: 14. CDR3 sequence reads: CASSLRGGGPVDEQFF. The CDR3 nucleotides read TGTGCCAGCAGCCTACGTGGCGGGGGGCCCGTGGATGAGCAGTTCTTC.

The V call is TRBV7-8, the J call TRBJ1-6, with TRBD1 identical over 8 bases. The V and J ends lost 7 bases and 7 bases, in that order; junction bases with no gene match: 6. Germline V CDR1 and CDR2: SGHVS, FQNEAQ. The CDR3 totals 14 residues. The CDR3 protein is CASNPGQGNSPLHF. The CDR3 DNA is TGTGCCAGCAACCCTGGACAGGGAAATTCACCCCTCCACTTT. Based on the CDR3 plus reference TRBV7-8 and TRBJ1-6, the full variable domain is GAGVSQSPRYKVAKRGQDVALRCDPISGHVSLFWYQQALGQGPEFLTYFQNEAQLDKSGLPSDRFFAERPEGSVSTLKIQRTQQEDSAVYLCASNPGQGNSPLHFGNGTRLTVT.

The table lists this clone with a few counts. The CDR3 spells CASSLGGGGNEQFF. In DNA, the CDR3 is TGTGCCAGCAGCTTAGGAGGGGGAGGGAATGAGCAGTTCTTC. The chain joins TRBV11-2 to TRBJ2-1, with D maybe TRBD2 (7 bases). CDR1 SGHAT and CDR2 FQNNGV come from the germline V gene. This CDR3 has 14 amino acids. V was cut by 1 base and J by 7 bases, with 11 bases left in between.

The V call is TRBV7-9, the J call TRBJ2-7; D may match TRBD1 or TRBD2 (5 bases each). The germline gives CDR1 SEHNR, CDR2 FQNEAQ (reference sequence). The V and J ends lost 7 bases and 1 base respectively, with 14 bases between them. CDR3 length: 14 residues. CDR3 nucleotides: TGTGCCAGCACCCGCCCGGGACCTTCCTACGAGCAGTACTTC. Amino acids: CASTRPGPSYEQYF.

The chain is built from TRBV12-5 and TRBJ2-1; possibly TRBD1 or TRBD2 for D (6 bases each). V was trimmed by 0 bases and J by 7 bases, leaving 13 bases between them. CDR1 and CDR2 from the germline V gene are LGHNT and FRNRAP. This CDR3 spans 15 amino acids. In DNA, the CDR3 is TGTGCTAGTGGTTTGGTACAGGGAGGCGGGAATGAGCAGTTCTTC. Translation: CASGLVQGGGNEQFF.

The genes are TRBV27 and TRBJ2-1; D unresolved. The V gene lost 5 bases and the J gene lost 2 bases, with 16 bases spanning the gap. The CDR3 is made up of 16 amino acids. Germline lookup yields CDR1 MNHEY and CDR2 SMNVEV (reference sequence). CDR3 protein: CASSPISETAYNEQFF. The CDR3 bases are TGTGCCAGCAGTCCGATCTCAGAAACTGCCTACAATGAGCAGTTCTTC.

The V and J genes are TRBV27 and TRBJ2-7; D possibly corresponds to TRBD2 (6 bases). The CDR3 runs to 15 residues. From germline, CDR1 is MNHEY and CDR2 SMNVEV (reference sequence). V was trimmed by 4 bases and J by 1 base, leaving 14 bases between them. The CDR3 here is CASSSPQAGSYEQYF. The CDR3 nucleotides read TGTGCCAGCAGTTCCCCCCAAGCGGGTTCCTACGAGCAGTACTTC.

This chain links TRBV7-9 with TRBJ1-5; a possible D gene is TRBD1 (5 bases). The CDR3 length is 15 residues. V lost 10 bases and J lost 0, with 16 bases in between. CDR1 SEHNR and CDR2 FQNEAQ come from the germline V gene (reference sequence). The CDR3 sequence is CATAGTDHSNQPQHF. The CDR3 nucleotides are TGTGCCACCGCTGGGACGGACCATAGCAATCAGCCCCAGCATTTT.

The rearrangement joins TRBV29-1 to TRBJ2-1; D gene uncertain. From germline, CDR1 is SQVTM and CDR2 ANQGSEA. V shed 4 bases and J shed 3 bases, with 7 bases lying between them. The CDR3 is 12 amino acids. The CDR3 sequence: CSVVRVYNEQFF. CDR3 coding DNA: TGCAGCGTTGTTCGGGTCTACAATGAGCAGTTCTTC.

The sample holds one count of this clone. Here the CDR3 DNA reads TGTGCCATCAGTGATCGGGCAGGGAAGCCCAATCAGCCCCAGCATTTT. Translated: CAISDRAGKPNQPQHF. This chain links TRBV10-3 with TRBJ1-5, with D possibly being TRBD1 (5 bases). The germline V and J ends were trimmed by 3 bases and 3 bases, with 15 bases remaining between them. The CDR3 loop spans 16 amino acids. Looked up from germline, CDR1 is ENHRY and CDR2 is SYGVKD.

This rearrangement joins TRBV30 to TRBJ2-7, with 7 bases identical to TRBD1. The CDR3 is 13 residues long. The V and J ends lost 1 base and 4 bases, in that order; junction bases with no gene match: 4. Per germline, CDR1 GTSNPN and CDR2 SVGIG (reference sequence). The CDR3 region has the DNA TGTGCCTGGAGTGACCGGGACAGATACGAGCAGTACTTC. This sequence encodes CAWSDRDRYEQYF.

In the case of this clone: Other nucleotide sequences in the sample specify the same CDR3. The gene calls are TRBV7-2 and TRBJ2-7; D is unresolved. V was pared by 3 bases and J by 1 base, with 7 bases between. This CDR3 region has 13 residues. Germline V gene data show CDR1 as SGHTA and CDR2 as FQGNSA. CDR3 sequence (DNA): TGTGCCAGCAGCTTCGGGCCTTCCTACGAGCAGTACTTC. Its protein is CASSFGPSYEQYF.

V is TRBV6-5 and J is TRBJ2-3; 9 positions match TRBD2. V gave up 6 bases and J gave up 2 bases; unmatched junction bases: 6. Germline assignment: CDR1 MNHEY and CDR2 SVGAGI. The CDR3 has 15 amino acids. CDR3: CASRQLAGTTDTQYF. The CDR3 nucleotides read TGTGCCAGCAGGCAGCTAGCGGGGACCACAGATACGCAGTATTTT.

V is TRBV5-1 and J is TRBJ2-1; D is uncertain. CDR1 and CDR2 (germline): SGHRS, YFSETQ. The CDR3 is 12 amino acids. Trimming shortened V by 3 bases and J by 7 bases, and 8 bases separated the two germline ends. The CDR3 is CASSYSGNEQFF. Here the CDR3 DNA reads TGCGCCAGCAGCTACTCCGGGAATGAGCAGTTCTTC.

The chain is built from TRBV30 and TRBJ2-7; 7 bases agree with TRBD1. Trimming removed 7 bases from V and 0 bases from J; junction bases left unmatched: 6. Germline V gives CDR1 GTSNPN, CDR2 SVGIG (reference sequence). There are 13 residues in the CDR3. The CDR3 loop is CAYRGLSSYEQYF. As DNA, the CDR3 is TGTGCCTACAGGGGCCTGAGCTCCTACGAGCAGTACTTC. Together with reference TRBV30 and TRBJ2-7, the CDR3 gives the full variable domain: SQTIHQWPATLVQPVGSPLSLECTVEGTSNPNLYWYRQAAGRGLQLLFYSVGIGQISSEVPQNLSASRPQDRQFILSSKKLLLSDSGFYLCAYRGLSSYEQYFGPGTRLTVT.

The genes are TRBV27 and TRBJ2-7; the D is unclear. CDR1 is MNHEY, CDR2 SMNVEV, per germline (reference sequence). V lost 3 bases and J 6 bases, leaving 12 bases between the germline ends. This CDR3 is 13 amino acids long. As DNA, the CDR3 is TGTGCCAGCAGTTTTAATAGGGCTAGCGAGCAGTACTTC. Translated, it gives CASSFNRASEQYF.

This rearrangement joins TRBV29-1 to TRBJ2-5, with D perhaps TRBD1 (6 bases). There are 11 residues in the CDR3. Between the trimmed V and J ends, which lost 3 bases and 12 bases, there was a span of 14 bases. The germline V gene encodes CDR1 SQVTM and CDR2 ANQGSEA. CDR3 amino acids: CSVERQGWKYF. The CDR3 DNA reads as TGCAGCGTTGAGAGGCAGGGGTGGAAGTACTTC.

The chain recombines TRBV9 with TRBJ2-3, with D perhaps given as TRBD1 or TRBD2 (6 bases each). With 0 bases removed from V and 6 bases from J, the gap between germline ends came to 8 bases. Germline V gives CDR1 SGDLS, CDR2 YYNGEE. The CDR3 totals 13 residues. The CDR3 DNA sequence: TGTGCCAGCAGCGTAGGGGGGGCTGATACGCAGTATTTT. Its translation: CASSVGGADTQYF.

The rearrangement joins TRBV5-6 to TRBJ2-1; D not certain. Germline V gives CDR1 SGHDT, CDR2 YYEEEE. V gave up 1 base and J gave up 0 bases, with 8 bases separating them. The CDR3 sequence is 15 residues long. The CDR3 sequence is CASSLSLSSYNEQFF. DNA for the CDR3: TGTGCCAGCAGCTTGAGTCTCAGCTCCTACAATGAGCAGTTCTTC.

J is TRBJ2-7 and V is TRBV28; D may correspond to TRBD1 or TRBD2 (5 bases each). CDR1 is MDHEN and CDR2 is SYDVKM in the germline V gene. V was shortened by 7 bases and J by 0 bases, with 19 bases between the two germline ends. The CDR3 runs 16 residues. In nucleotides, the CDR3 is TGTGCCAGCACCACCCCCTCCGGGGCCGCCTCCTACGAGCAGTACTTC. This translates into CASTTPSGAASYEQYF.

J is TRBJ2-3 and V is TRBV7-9; 10 nucleotides match TRBD2. This CDR3 has 19 residues. Germline lookup yields CDR1 SEHNR and CDR2 FQNEAQ (reference sequence). V was clipped by 1 base and J by 1 base; unmatched bases: 11. The DNA of the CDR3 is TGTGCCAGCAGCTTAGTTCTAGCGGGGGTCGATACAGGCACAGATACGCAGTATTTT. As protein: CASSLVLAGVDTGTDTQYF. Drawing the rest from reference TRBV7-9 and TRBJ2-3, the complete variable domain is DTGVSQNPRHKITKRGQNVTFRCDPISEHNRLYWYRQTLGQGPEFLTYFQNEAQLEKSRLLSDRFSAERPKGSFSTLEIQRTEQGDSAMYLCASSLVLAGVDTGTDTQYFGPGTRLTVL.

This sequence joins TRBV6-5 and TRBJ2-5; no clear D. Trimming shortened V by 6 bases and J by 5 bases, and 7 bases separated the two germline ends. CDR1 MNHEY and CDR2 SVGAGI come from the germline V gene. This CDR3 region has 11 residues. CDR3 bases: TGTGCCAGCAGGGGCTTGGAGACCCAGTACTTC. This codes for CASRGLETQYF.

The gene calls are TRBV7-2 and TRBJ2-3, with TRBD2 identical over 7 bases. Germline CDR1 is SGHTA and CDR2 is FQGNSA. The V gene end was trimmed by 5 bases and the J gene end by 6 bases; junction bases not matched to a gene: 5. There are 13 residues in the CDR3. Written as DNA, the CDR3 is TGTGCCAGCAGCCCTGGAGCGGGGGATACGCAGTATTTT. This sequence encodes CASSPGAGDTQYF.

The rearrangement joins TRBV10-3 to TRBJ2-7, with unresolved D. Trimming shortened V by 4 bases and J by 2 bases, and 18 bases separated the two germline ends. CDR1 is ENHRY and CDR2 is SYGVKD in the germline V gene. This CDR3 has 16 amino acids. The CDR3 DNA sequence: TGTGCCATCAGTGCCCGAAGGAGTGTCAAGACCTACGAGCAGTACTTC. This sequence encodes CAISARRSVKTYEQYF.

The chain uses TRBV16 and TRBJ2-7, with unresolved D. This CDR3 has 15 amino acids. V was trimmed by 0 bases and J by 2 bases, leaving 11 bases between them. Germline CDR1 KGHSY, CDR2 FQNENV. CDR3 in amino acids: CASSQSAQPAYEQYF. In DNA, the CDR3 is TGTGCCAGCAGCCAATCTGCACAGCCCGCCTACGAGCAGTACTTC. The full variable domain, in which reference TRBV16 and TRBJ2-7 provide the parts outside the CDR3, is GEEVAQTPKHLVRGEGQKAKLYCAPIKGHSYVFWYQQVLKNEFKFLISFQNENVFDETGMPKERFSAKCLPNSPCSLEIQATKLEDSAVYFCASSQSAQPAYEQYFGPGTRLTVT.